One and the same sample provided the 30 T cell receptor beta chains below, sequenced in a study of response to subunit inactivated influenza vaccine. TCRdb fed the RT-PCR reads into MiXCR, producing one record per CDR3 protein. The sample carries 600,000 to 850,000 distinct CDR3 sequences, 11% to 15% recorded once. Source: PBMCs from blood, taken roughly 15 days before vaccination. These receptors were collected from a man aged 50 to 60 who received an inactivated influenza vaccine.

The rearrangement uses TRBV12-3 or TRBV12-4 and TRBJ2-7, with D hard to call. This CDR3 is built from 12 residues. The ends were cut back, 3 bases at V and 5 bases at J, with 8 bases in the middle. The CDR3 here is CASSFRVNEQYF. In nucleotides, the CDR3 is TGTGCCAGCAGTTTTCGCGTGAACGAGCAGTACTTC.

This clonotype turned up a few times. V gene TRBV29-1 combines with J gene TRBJ2-2; TRBD2 aligns across 12 bases. V lost 7 bases and J lost 6; bases outside the gene matches: 3. The CDR3 has 13 amino acids. CDR1 and CDR2 from the germline V gene are SQVTM and ANQGSEA. This CDR3 is CSGTSGVAGELFF. CDR3 DNA sequence: TGCAGCGGGACTAGCGGGGTGGCCGGGGAGCTGTTTTTT.

This clonotype was detected a few times. This chain links TRBV6-1 with TRBJ2-7, with TRBD2 matching over 10 bases. Germline-derived CDR1 and CDR2 are MNHNS and SASEGT. The ends lost 6 bases at V and 1 base at J; junction bases unmatched: 6. CDR3 length equals 15 residues. CDR3 protein: CASSRHSGGSYEQYF. Here the CDR3 DNA reads TGTGCCAGCAGCCGTCATAGCGGGGGGTCCTACGAGCAGTACTTC.

There are a few counts of this clonotype. V gene TRBV14 combines with J gene TRBJ2-2, with D perhaps matching TRBD2 (5 bases). The germline CDR1 and CDR2 sequences are SGHDN and FVKESK. The V end lost 5 bases, the J end lost 1 base, and 11 bases lay between the germline ends. The CDR3 contains 15 residues. The CDR3 is CASSSFAGNTGELFF. The DNA of the CDR3 is TGTGCCAGCAGCTCCTTCGCGGGGAACACCGGGGAGCTGTTTTTT. Looking up the rest from reference TRBV14 and TRBJ2-2 gives the full variable domain: EAGVTQFPSHSVIEKGQTVTLRCDPISGHDNLYWYRRVMGKEIKFLLHFVKESKQDESGMPNNRFLAERTGGTYSTLKVQPAELEDSGVYFCASSSFAGNTGELFFGEGSRLTVL.

This clonotype was counted a few times. This chain links TRBV28 with TRBJ2-7, with D maybe TRBD2 (6 bases). Germline CDR1 and CDR2: MDHEN and SYDVKM. The CDR3 covers 14 residues. V was cut by 4 bases and J by 3 bases, with 13 bases left in between. CDR3 sequence (DNA): TGTGCCAGCAGTTCGGCGGGGACCTTCTACGAGCAGTACTTC. Translated: CASSSAGTFYEQYF.

V is TRBV27 and J is TRBJ1-5; D is unresolved. Per the germline V gene, CDR1 is MNHEY and CDR2 is SMNVEV (reference sequence). Trimming removed 0 bases from V and 7 bases from J, with 7 bases in between. The CDR3 sequence is 13 residues long. The CDR3 nucleotides read TGTGCCAGCAGTTTATCGGGTAGGCAGCCCCAGCATTTT. It translates to CASSLSGRQPQHF.

This clonotype was detected ten times or more. The rearrangement uses TRBV5-6 and TRBJ1-6; unclear D gene. There are 16 residues in the CDR3. The V and J ends lost 1 base and 6 bases respectively, with 14 bases between them. Looked up from germline, CDR1 is SGHDT and CDR2 is YYEEEE. The CDR3 DNA follows: TGTGCCAGCAGCTTGTTGCGGCAGGCGAGTAATTCACCCCTCCACTTT. Its protein is CASSLLRQASNSPLHF.

This clonotype has just a few counts. The chain recombines TRBV5-5 with TRBJ2-5; 9 nucleotides line up with TRBD1. The trim removed 3 bases at V and 4 bases at J, leaving 4 bases unmatched. The germline V gene encodes CDR1 SGHKS and CDR2 YYEKEE (reference sequence). The length of the CDR3 is 14 residues. The CDR3 loop reads CASSWGTGRETQYF. CDR3 DNA sequence: TGTGCCAGCAGCTGGGGGACAGGGAGAGAGACCCAGTACTTC.

This clonotype was observed a handful of times. V is TRBV12-3 or TRBV12-4 and J is TRBJ2-7, with 7 positions matching TRBD1. CDR3 length: 14 residues. After removal of 3 bases from V and 5 bases from J, the junction contained 7 bases not matched to a gene. CDR3 in amino acids: CASSLRQGYHEQYF. In DNA form, the CDR3 reads TGTGCCAGCAGTTTGAGACAGGGTTACCACGAGCAGTACTTC.

In this sample, this clonotype turned up a few times. CDR3: CASSVGLVETQYF. CDR3 in DNA: TGTGCCAGCAGCGTTGGGCTAGTGGAGACCCAGTACTTC. The V gene is TRBV9, the J gene TRBJ2-5; D remains ambiguous. The length of the CDR3 is 13 residues. The germline V gene encodes CDR1 SGDLS and CDR2 YYNGEE. V gave up 2 bases and J gave up 5 bases, with 10 bases separating them.

The V gene is TRBV20-1, the J gene TRBJ2-7; either TRBD1 or TRBD2 may supply D (5 bases each). The ends were cut back, 0 bases at V and 2 bases at J, with 17 bases in the middle. This CDR3 is 16 amino acids long. Germline lookup yields CDR1 DFQATT and CDR2 SNEGSKA (reference sequence). The CDR3 loop is CSARDLTGLTTYEQYF. The CDR3 DNA reads TGCAGTGCTAGAGATCTAACAGGACTTACCACCTACGAGCAGTACTTC.

The genes are TRBV6-6 and TRBJ2-2; TRBD1 is a possible D gene (5 bases). The CDR3 is 13 residues long. The germline V gene encodes CDR1 MNHNY and CDR2 SVGAGI (reference sequence). The V end lost 7 bases, the J end lost 6 bases, and 12 bases lay between the germline ends. CDR3 nucleotides: TGTGCCAGCATCCTAGAAGGGGCCGGGGAGCTGTTTTTT. Translated: CASILEGAGELFF.

This chain connects TRBV27 to TRBJ2-1; the match to TRBD2 covers 11 bases. This CDR3 region has 16 residues. Germline CDR1 reads MNHEY; CDR2 reads SMNVEV (reference sequence). Losses at the gene ends were 7 bases for V and 4 bases for J; bases not matched to a gene: 9. The CDR3 region has the DNA TGTGCCAGCACCCGGACTAGCGGGCCCTTTTACAATGAGCAGTTCTTC. It encodes CASTRTSGPFYNEQFF.

This clonotype was detected many times. V is TRBV2 and J is TRBJ1-2; 9 bases line up with TRBD1. Unmatched junction bases numbered 4, after V lost 6 bases and J lost 2 bases. The CDR3 length is 14 residues. Germline CDR1 SNHLY, CDR2 FYNNEI. The CDR3 loop is CASSTGTGNYGYTF. The CDR3 nucleotides read TGTGCCAGCAGCACCGGGACAGGGAACTATGGCTACACCTTC. Complete variable domain (other parts from reference TRBV2 and TRBJ1-2): EPEVTQTPSHQVTQMGQEVILRCVPISNHLYFYWYRQILGQKVEFLVSFYNNEISEKSEIFDDQFSVERPDGSNFTLKIRSTKLEDSAMYFCASSTGTGNYGYTFGSGTRLTVV.

This chain connects TRBV28 to TRBJ1-2; a possible D gene is TRBD1 (6 bases). CDR3 length: 15 amino acids. Trimming left V 4 bases short and J 5 bases short, with 17 bases between. Looked up from germline, CDR1 is MDHEN and CDR2 is SYDVKM. This chain's CDR3 is CASSSPGQSFYGYTF. CDR3 bases: TGTGCCAGCAGTTCCCCCGGACAGAGCTTTTATGGCTACACCTTC.

The chain links TRBV18 to TRBJ1-1, with D perhaps TRBD1 (6 bases). V lost 3 bases to trimming and J lost 1 base, with 15 bases between them. The CDR3 sequence is 16 residues long. Germline CDR1 reads KGHSH; CDR2 reads LQKENI. The CDR3 DNA is TGTGCCAGCTCACCCTTCAACAGACAGGAGAACACTGAAGCTTTCTTT. Its protein product is CASSPFNRQENTEAFF.

In this sample, this clonotype turned up a few times. This may come from a read error, since a much larger clone is one base off. This CDR3 reads CSARQGIYEQYF. CDR3 sequence (DNA): TGCAGTGCTAGACAGGGTATCTACGAGCAGTACTTC. The chain couples TRBV20-1 to TRBJ2-7; the D gene is possibly TRBD1 (5 bases). The CDR3 is 12 residues long. Trimming took 2 bases from V and 3 from J, leaving 8 bases between them. Germline V gene sequence: CDR1 DFQATT, CDR2 SNEGSKA (reference sequence).

This clonotype was counted a few times. J is TRBJ2-7 and V is TRBV6-5; 8 nucleotides agree with TRBD1. The CDR3 extends over 15 amino acids. With 0 bases clipped from V and 3 bases from J, the junction kept 4 bases outside the gene matches. Germline CDR1 and CDR2: MNHEY and SVGAGI. The CDR3 spells CASSYSDRAGYEQYF. The CDR3 DNA is TGTGCCAGCAGTTACTCGGACAGGGCTGGCTACGAGCAGTACTTC.

V and J are TRBV27 and TRBJ2-6; D remains unclear. The CDR3 loop spans 15 amino acids. Germline CDR1 MNHEY, CDR2 SMNVEV (reference sequence). Trimming pared 1 base from V and 4 bases from J, leaving 8 bases between. CDR3: CASSLLPLGANVLTF. CDR3 sequence (DNA): TGTGCCAGCAGTTTATTGCCCCTGGGGGCCAACGTCCTGACTTTC. Full variable domain (missing parts from reference TRBV27 and TRBJ2-6): EAQVTQNPRYLITVTGKKLTVTCSQNMNHEYMSWYRQDPGLGLRQIYYSMNVEVTDKGDVPEGYKVSRKEKRNFPLILESPSPNQTSLYFCASSLLPLGANVLTFGAGSRLTVL.

This sequence joins TRBV2 and TRBJ2-7; 12 bases fit TRBD1. The CDR3 length is 18 residues. Germline V gene data show CDR1 as SNHLY and CDR2 as FYNNEI. CDR3 DNA: TGTACCTTCTGTCTCTCGGTTGTATGGGACAGGGGGCAGGGAGAGCAGTACTTC. It yields the protein CTFCLSVVWDRGQGEQYF.

V usage is TRBV7-9 and J usage is TRBJ2-7, with D unresolved. CDR3 length: 15 residues. Germline CDR1 SEHNR, CDR2 FQNEAQ (reference sequence). The V end lost 5 bases, the J end lost 6 bases, and 20 bases lay between the germline ends. Here the CDR3 DNA reads TGTGCCAGCAGCCCAAACCGGGCCCCCGGGCTCGAGCAGTACTTC. This gives the protein CASSPNRAPGLEQYF.

This clonotype has only a few counts. This chain uses TRBV28 with TRBJ2-6, with D possibly being TRBD1 or TRBD2 (5 bases each). The V and J ends lost 7 bases and 4 bases respectively, with 23 bases between them. The CDR3 contains 18 residues. Germline CDR1 is MDHEN and CDR2 is SYDVKM. Here the CDR3 DNA reads TGTGCCAGCAATTTGGGACGGACGTTCTTGGGAGGGGCCAACGTCCTGACTTTC. This translates into CASNLGRTFLGGANVLTF.

This clonotype turned up a few times. This sequence joins TRBV7-2 and TRBJ2-7, with D perhaps TRBD1 (6 bases). CDR1 is SGHTA and CDR2 is FQGNSA in the germline V gene. The V and J ends lost 5 bases and 2 bases respectively, with 13 bases between them. The CDR3 totals 14 residues. CDR3: CASSLGNRAYEQYF. The CDR3 bases are TGTGCCAGCAGCCTGGGGAACAGGGCCTACGAGCAGTACTTC.

Only a few counts were recorded for this clonotype. This chain uses TRBV24-1 with TRBJ2-1; a weak D match, TRBD2 (5 bases). The ends were cut back, 4 bases at V and 3 bases at J, with 21 bases in the middle. CDR1 and CDR2 (germline): KGHDR, SFDVKD. This CDR3 is 18 amino acids long. The CDR3 nucleotides are TGTGCCACCAGTGACACTACGTCAAAAGGGAGAAGCTACAATGAGCAGTTCTTC. Its protein is CATSDTTSKGRSYNEQFF.

The rearrangement links TRBV18 to TRBJ2-3, with 9 bases that match TRBD2. Germline lookup yields CDR1 KGHSH and CDR2 LQKENI. The CDR3 is 15 residues long. V lost 4 bases and J lost 3; bases outside the gene matches: 5. The DNA of the CDR3 is TGTGCCAGCTCACGCGGGGGGGCCAGGACAGATACGCAGTATTTT. This sequence encodes CASSRGGARTDTQYF. Full variable domain (rest looked up from reference TRBV18 and TRBJ2-3): NAGVMQNPRHLVRRRGQEARLRCSPMKGHSHVYWYRQLPEEGLKFMVYLQKENIIDESGMPKERFSAEFPKEGPSILRIQQVVRGDSAAYFCASSRGGARTDTQYFGPGTRLTVL.

The DNA for the CDR3 is TGTGCCAGCAGAGAAAACCTTCCCCAAGAGACCCAGTACTTC. As protein: CASRENLPQETQYF. The J gene is TRBJ2-5, the V gene TRBV28, with D unresolved. V gave up 6 bases and J gave up 1 base, with 12 bases separating them. CDR3 size: 14 residues. Germline CDR1 MDHEN, CDR2 SYDVKM.

The chain is built from TRBV20-1 and TRBJ2-5; TRBD2 aligns across 8 bases. The V gene's germline CDR1 is DFQATT and CDR2 SNEGSKA (reference sequence). This CDR3 is 15 amino acids long. The DNA for the CDR3 is TGCAGCGAGAGGGTAGCGGGATCGGTGAAAGAGACCCAGTACTTC. It codes for CSERVAGSVKETQYF.

V and J are TRBV5-1 and TRBJ1-5; the D gene is possibly TRBD1 (6 bases). The CDR3 runs to 14 residues. CDR1 and CDR2 (germline): SGHRS, YFSETQ. Trimming shortened V by 4 bases and J by 5 bases, and 13 bases separated the two germline ends. CDR3 protein: CASSPSGGDQPQHF. In nucleotides, the CDR3 is TGCGCCAGCAGCCCATCGGGGGGCGATCAGCCCCAGCATTTT.

There are many counts of this clonotype. V and J are TRBV28 and TRBJ2-7; 9 bases agree with TRBD2. J gave up 6 bases and V 6 bases, and 12 bases lay outside the gene matches. The CDR3 extends over 15 amino acids. Germline V gene sequence: CDR1 MDHEN, CDR2 SYDVKM. The DNA of the CDR3 is TGTGCCAGCAGACCCTATAGCGGGAGAGGTTCCGAGCAGTACTTC. Protein product: CASRPYSGRGSEQYF.

This clonotype was observed a few times. This chain connects TRBV4-1 to TRBJ1-5; D uncertain. The CDR3 has 15 residues. V was shortened by 1 base and J by 6 bases, with 13 bases between the two germline ends. Germline loops: CDR1 MGHRA, CDR2 YSYEKL. CDR3 protein: CASSQAGIAFQPQHF. The DNA of the CDR3 is TGCGCCAGCAGCCAAGCTGGCATCGCCTTTCAGCCCCAGCATTTT.